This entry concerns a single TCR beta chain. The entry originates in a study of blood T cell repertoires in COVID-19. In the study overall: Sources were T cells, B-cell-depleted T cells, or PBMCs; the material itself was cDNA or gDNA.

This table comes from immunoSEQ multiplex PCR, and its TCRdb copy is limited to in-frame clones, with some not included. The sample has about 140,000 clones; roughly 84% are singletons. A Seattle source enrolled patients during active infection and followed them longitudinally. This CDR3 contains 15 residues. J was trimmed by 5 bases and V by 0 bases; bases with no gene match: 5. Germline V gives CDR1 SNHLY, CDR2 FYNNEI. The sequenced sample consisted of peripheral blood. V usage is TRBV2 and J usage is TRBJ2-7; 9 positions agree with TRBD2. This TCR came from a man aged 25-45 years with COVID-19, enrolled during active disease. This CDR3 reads CASSEAGRGGNEQYF. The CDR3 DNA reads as TGTGCCAGCAGTGAAGCAGGGCGGGGGGGGAACGAGCAGTACTTC. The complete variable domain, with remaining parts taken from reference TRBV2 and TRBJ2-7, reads EPEVTQTPSHQVTQMGQEVILRCVPISNHLYFYWYRQILGQKVEFLVSFYNNEISEKSEIFDDQFSVERPDGSNFTLKIRSTKLEDSAMYFCASSEAGRGGNEQYFGPGTRLTVT.